The clone carrying this T cell receptor beta chain ranks as medium-sized (0.01 to 0.1%). The antigen remains unidentified. This record comes from a study of spatial heterogeneity in lung cancer. CDR1 is DFQATT and CDR2 is SNEGSKA in the germline V gene (reference sequence). The CDR3 has 15 residues. V lost 5 bases to trimming and J lost 1 base; unmatched junction nucleotides: 6. TCRdb reprocessed the 5' RACE reads with MiXCR, giving one entry per CDR3 protein. The sample includes 12,000 or so distinct CDR3 sequences, about 15% seen only once; the top ten take around a sixth. This sample's time point: sample taken at primary tumor resection. Study-wide points: Counts that tracked tumor mutation counts were those of expanded intratumoral alpha and beta TCRs.

This receptor was taken from a male donor with early-stage non-small cell lung cancer. Material: lung tumor tissue, obtained at surgery. The rearrangement uses TRBV20-1 and TRBJ2-3; 10 bases match TRBD2. This CDR3 reads CSAFSGGAGTDTQYF. DNA for the CDR3: TGCAGTGCTTTCAGCGGGGGGGCCGGCACAGATACGCAGTATTTT.